The 20 T cell receptor beta chains below come from one sample, sequenced in a study of T-cell reconstitution after alpha-beta-depleted transplantation in children. A TCRbeta library incorporating unique molecular identifiers was prepared. TCRdb re-analysed the PCR reads in MiXCR, keeping a single row per CDR3 protein. This sample has about 830,000 distinct CDR3 sequences, with approximately 15% found just once. The input for sequencing was PBMCs, mostly from graft donor cells, taken 360 days after TCRalphabeta/CD19-depleted stem cell transplant. These receptors were collected from a male patient between 5 and 17 years old who had a stem cell transplant for acute lymphoblastic leukemia, so the T cells may come from the graft donor.

Written as DNA, the CDR3 is TGCAGCGTTTTAGCGGGAGGTAGCACAGATACGCAGTATTTT. It codes for CSVLAGGSTDTQYF. This chain connects TRBV29-1 to TRBJ2-3; 10 nucleotides line up with TRBD2. CDR3 length: 14 amino acids. CDR1 SQVTM and CDR2 ANQGSEA come from the germline V gene. Trimming removed 5 bases from V and 0 bases from J; junction bases left unmatched: 2.

This rearrangement joins TRBV7-3 to TRBJ1-2, with D maybe TRBD1 (5 bases). The CDR3 runs to 13 residues. Germline lookup yields CDR1 SGHTA and CDR2 FQGTGA. V was clipped by 4 bases and J by 8 bases, with 14 bases between them. The CDR3 is CASSSRTRMGYTF. DNA for the CDR3: TGTGCCAGCAGCTCCCGGACACGGATGGGCTACACCTTC.

There are a few counts of this clonotype. The rearrangement joins TRBV12-3 or TRBV12-4 to TRBJ1-2; 8 bases fit TRBD1. CDR3 size: 15 residues. V lost 6 bases to trimming and J lost 2 bases; unmatched junction nucleotides: 8. The CDR3 is CASRRRGQANYGYTF. In DNA form, the CDR3 reads TGTGCCAGCAGGCGCAGGGGACAGGCAAACTATGGCTACACCTTC.

The rearrangement links TRBV29-1 to TRBJ2-2; TRBD2 aligns across 13 bases. Germline-derived CDR1 and CDR2 are SQVTM and ANQGSEA. This CDR3 is built from 16 residues. Trimming cost V 0 bases and J 6 bases; bases outside gene matches: 4. CDR3 nucleotides: TGCAGCGTTGAAGATCGGACTAGCGGGAGAGCCGGGGAGCTGTTTTTT. Protein product: CSVEDRTSGRAGELFF.

A word on this clonotype: A much larger clone differs by one base, so this may be a read error. This sequence joins TRBV5-1 and TRBJ2-2; D gene unclear. Germline CDR1 SGHRS, CDR2 YFSETQ. Trimming removed 0 bases from V and 7 bases from J, with 4 bases in between. The CDR3 is 12 amino acids. CDR3: CASSLGNGELFF. The CDR3 nucleotides read TGCGCCAGCAGCTTGGGCAACGGGGAGCTGTTTTTT.

This clonotype was recorded many times. J is TRBJ1-1 and V is TRBV7-2; D ambiguous. Germline loops: CDR1 SGHTA, CDR2 FQGNSA. V was clipped by 7 bases and J by 0 bases, with 12 bases between them. The CDR3 covers 14 residues. The DNA of the CDR3 is TGTGCCAGCACTCTGGCCTCCATGAACACTGAAGCTTTCTTT. This sequence encodes CASTLASMNTEAFF.

The CDR3 DNA is TGTGCCAGCAGCCAGGCTGGGCGGGGGCGTCAGCCCCAGCATTTT. The encoded protein is CASSQAGRGRQPQHF. The chain has TRBV7-9 and TRBJ1-5; D possibly corresponds to TRBD1 (6 bases). The V and J ends lost 5 bases and 6 bases respectively, with 17 bases between them. The CDR3 is 15 residues long. Germline CDR1 is SEHNR and CDR2 is FQNEAQ (reference sequence).

In its sample, this clonotype was seen a few times. This chain joins TRBV18 and TRBJ2-5, with a possible D match to TRBD2 (5 bases). Between the trimmed V and J ends, which lost 3 bases and 5 bases, there was a span of 19 bases. Per germline, CDR1 KGHSH and CDR2 LQKENI. This CDR3 contains 16 residues. CDR3 amino acids: CASSPQQTTSEETQYF. The CDR3, as DNA: TGTGCCAGCTCACCTCAACAGACTACCTCCGAGGAGACCCAGTACTTC.

This clonotype has a handful of counts. V and J are TRBV18 and TRBJ2-3, with D perhaps TRBD1 or TRBD2 (5 bases each). The CDR3 is 17 residues long. With 3 bases removed from V and 0 bases from J, the gap between germline ends came to 16 bases. Germline CDR1 reads KGHSH; CDR2 reads LQKENI. For the CDR3, the DNA is TGTGCCAGCTCACCGGCGATGGGGACGCTTAGCACAGATACGCAGTATTTT. Its translation: CASSPAMGTLSTDTQYF.

This clonotype was seen more than once but under ten times. This rearrangement joins TRBV12-3 or TRBV12-4 to TRBJ1-4; 10 positions agree with TRBD1. With 3 bases clipped from V and 8 bases from J, the junction kept 18 bases outside the gene matches. This CDR3 spans 19 amino acids. The DNA for the CDR3 is TGTGCCAGCAGTTTTGATTTATGGGACAGGGGCTTAGAATTGGAAAAACTGTTTTTT. This gives the protein CASSFDLWDRGLELEKLFF.

This clonotype has just a few counts. The chain couples TRBV29-1 to TRBJ2-5; D is perhaps TRBD2 (5 bases). CDR1 and CDR2 (germline): SQVTM, ANQGSEA. The length of the CDR3 is 12 residues. The V end lost 7 bases, the J end lost 5 bases, and 14 bases lay between the germline ends. CDR3 sequence: CSGGRSWETQYF. The CDR3 DNA reads as TGCAGCGGAGGGCGAAGTTGGGAGACCCAGTACTTC.

This clonotype appeared a few times. The rearrangement uses TRBV2 and TRBJ2-5; no clear D. Trimming pared 10 bases from V and 10 bases from J, leaving 19 bases between. The CDR3 is made up of 12 amino acids. The germline CDR1 and CDR2 sequences are SNHLY and FYNNEI. The CDR3: CATMGGRTVQYF. CDR3 in DNA: TGTGCCACCATGGGCGGACGCACGGTCCAGTACTTC.

This clonotype has only a few counts. The chain employs TRBV6-2 or TRBV6-3 and TRBJ2-7; 9 bases are shared with TRBD2. This CDR3 is built from 15 residues. Trimming took 11 bases from V and 5 from J; bases not matched to a gene: 16. Per the germline V gene, CDR1 is MNHEY and CDR2 is SVGEGT. This chain's CDR3 is CAGSPVAGAFNEQYF. The CDR3 DNA sequence: TGTGCCGGAAGTCCTGTAGCGGGAGCCTTCAACGAGCAGTACTTC.

The table lists this clonotype with many counts. The chain links TRBV12-3 or TRBV12-4 to TRBJ2-4; D might be TRBD2 (6 bases). V gave up 5 bases and J gave up 6 bases, with 14 bases separating them. This CDR3 comprises 14 residues. CDR3 coding DNA: TGTGCCAGCAGTGTACTCCCGGGACTAAACATTCAGTACTTC. It translates to CASSVLPGLNIQYF.

This clonotype occurred once. The chain carries TRBV6-5 and TRBJ2-1; 16 bases line up with TRBD2. After removal of 6 bases from V and 3 bases from J, the junction contained 8 bases not matched to a gene. CDR1 is MNHEY, CDR2 SVGAGI, per germline. This CDR3 region has 18 residues. This CDR3 reads CASSYGTSGRGVYNEQFF. CDR3 bases: TGTGCCAGCAGCTACGGGACTAGCGGGAGGGGGGTCTACAATGAGCAGTTCTTC.

This rearrangement joins TRBV5-1 to TRBJ2-7; 8 bases line up with TRBD2. Trimming took 3 bases from V and 5 from J; bases not matched to a gene: 7. CDR1 and CDR2 from the germline V gene are SGHRS and YFSETQ. The CDR3 runs 14 residues. This CDR3 is CASSSREGIHEQYF. DNA of the CDR3: TGCGCCAGCAGCTCACGGGAGGGGATCCACGAGCAGTACTTC.

This clonotype was seen more than once but under ten times. The DNA of the CDR3 is TGTGCCAGCAGTCCCTCGGGGGCGAACACCGGGGAGCTGTTTTTT. It specifies CASSPSGANTGELFF. The rearrangement joins TRBV6-5 to TRBJ2-2, with D perhaps matching TRBD2 (6 bases). This CDR3 spans 15 amino acids. Trimming cost V 5 bases and J 0 bases, with 10 bases left between them. Per the germline V gene, CDR1 is MNHEY and CDR2 is SVGAGI.

This chain uses TRBV5-5 with TRBJ1-2; TRBD1 is a possible D gene (6 bases). Trimming pared 0 bases from V and 8 bases from J, leaving 17 bases between. Looked up from germline, CDR1 is SGHKS and CDR2 is YYEKEE (reference sequence). This CDR3 has 15 residues. The CDR3 DNA is TGTGCCAGCAGCTTGGAATGGACAGTCTATGCCGGCTACACCTTC. Translated, it gives CASSLEWTVYAGYTF.

This clonotype was counted between two and nine times. The chain links TRBV5-1 to TRBJ2-1; TRBD1 is a possible D gene (5 bases). Germline V gene sequence: CDR1 SGHRS, CDR2 YFSETQ. The CDR3 contains 15 residues. The V end lost 0 bases, the J end lost 2 bases, and 9 bases lay between the germline ends. The CDR3 DNA reads as TGCGCCAGCAGCTTGGAAGGACATCCCTACAATGAGCAGTTCTTC. Its translation: CASSLEGHPYNEQFF.

The chain has TRBV24-1 and TRBJ2-3; possible D gene TRBD2, 6 bases. This CDR3 has 13 amino acids. Trimming pared 7 bases from V and 0 bases from J, leaving 7 bases between. The germline CDR1 and CDR2 sequences are KGHDR and SFDVKD. The CDR3 is CATREGSTDTQYF. Here the CDR3 DNA reads TGTGCCACCAGGGAGGGAAGCACAGATACGCAGTATTTT.